The rows below give T cell receptor beta chains drawn from one sample of a study of shared clonotypes between healthy human individuals. The repertoire was sequenced with immunoSEQ multiplex PCR; TCRdb's copy has only in-frame clones and lacks some. Of approximately 980,000 clones in the sample, approximately 80% were seen once. Sequencing used memory CD4+ T cells sorted from blood. These TCRs come from a man between 18 and 29 years old in good health. Each CDR3 is given with its conserved first and last residue. The D gene is left open where the match is weak. The size of a clone is reported for some rows only, either as once, few or many, or as a class for expanded clones.

clone_size: -; d_call: -; v_call: TRBV18; j_call: TRBJ1-3; cdr3_aa: CASSPGGRNTIYF; cdr3_nt: TGTGCCAGCTCACCTGGCGGGCGAAACACCATATATTTT
clone_size: once; d_call: -; v_call: TRBV25-1; j_call: TRBJ2-6; cdr3_aa: CASSEYSGANVLTF; cdr3_nt: TGTGCCAGCAGTGAATATTCTGGGGCCAACGTCCTGACTTTC
clone_size: -; d_call: -; v_call: TRBV12-5; j_call: TRBJ1-6; cdr3_aa: CASAWRANSPLHF; cdr3_nt: TGTGCTAGTGCTTGGAGGGCAAATTCACCCCTCCACTTT
clone_size: -; d_call: -; v_call: TRBV30; j_call: TRBJ1-1; cdr3_aa: CAWSIGVSGAFF; cdr3_nt: TGTGCCTGGAGTATAGGGGTCTCTGGGGCTTTCTTT
clone_size: once; d_call: -; v_call: TRBV18; j_call: TRBJ1-6; cdr3_aa: CASSPRGDDSPLHF; cdr3_nt: TGTGCCAGCTCACCGAGGGGGGATGATTCACCCCTCCACTTT
clone_size: few; d_call: -; v_call: TRBV9; j_call: TRBJ1-5; cdr3_aa: CASSAQPSNSNQPQHF; cdr3_nt: TGTGCCAGCAGCGCCCAACCCAGTAATAGCAATCAGCCCCAGCATTTT
clone_size: -; d_call: -; v_call: TRBV19; j_call: TRBJ1-3; cdr3_aa: CASSRGTHTIYF; cdr3_nt: TGTGCCAGTAGCCGGGGAACACACACCATATATTTT
clone_size: -; d_call: -; v_call: TRBV13; j_call: TRBJ1-1; cdr3_aa: CASSLYGGSGTEAFF; cdr3_nt: TGTGCCAGCAGCTTATATGGCGGGTCGGGCACTGAAGCTTTCTTT
clone_size: -; d_call: -; v_call: TRBV10-3; j_call: TRBJ2-3; cdr3_aa: CAISESGLAGDTQYF; cdr3_nt: TGTGCCATCAGTGAGTCCGGACTGGCGGGTGATACGCAGTATTTT
clone_size: once; d_call: -; v_call: TRBV15; j_call: TRBJ2-7; cdr3_aa: CATSRDKKSYEQYF; cdr3_nt: TGTGCCACCAGCAGAGATAAGAAGAGCTACGAGCAGTACTTC
clone_size: few; d_call: -; v_call: TRBV9; j_call: TRBJ2-3; cdr3_aa: CASSYLRGDTQYF; cdr3_nt: TGTGCCAGCAGTTACCTCAGGGGAGATACGCAGTATTTT
clone_size: -; d_call: TRBD1; v_call: TRBV19; j_call: TRBJ1-2; cdr3_aa: CASSIRDRGQGYGYTF; cdr3_nt: TGTGCCAGTAGTATCCGGGACAGGGGGCAGGGCTATGGCTACACCTTC
clone_size: -; d_call: -; v_call: TRBV18; j_call: TRBJ1-4; cdr3_aa: CASSLSAYEKLFF; cdr3_nt: TGTGCCAGCTCACTTTCGGCTTATGAAAAACTGTTTTTT
clone_size: -; d_call: TRBD1; v_call: TRBV18; j_call: TRBJ1-5; cdr3_aa: CASSPTGQGGQPQHF; cdr3_nt: TGTGCCAGCTCACCGACGGGACAGGGAGGTCAGCCCCAGCATTTT
clone_size: -; d_call: -; v_call: TRBV6-6; j_call: TRBJ1-2; cdr3_aa: CASIDGGRGRNYGYTF; cdr3_nt: TGTGCCAGCATCGACGGGGGTCGAGGACGGAACTATGGCTACACCTTC
clone_size: -; d_call: -; v_call: TRBV9; j_call: TRBJ2-2; cdr3_aa: CATSRGSNTGELFF; cdr3_nt: TGTGCCACCAGTCGGGGATCGAACACCGGGGAGCTGTTTTTT
clone_size: -; d_call: -; v_call: TRBV5-4; j_call: TRBJ2-7; cdr3_aa: CASSLGRSYEQYF; cdr3_nt: TGTGCCAGCAGCTTGGGACGGTCCTACGAGCAGTACTTC
clone_size: -; d_call: -; v_call: TRBV6-4; j_call: TRBJ2-3; cdr3_aa: CASSDSPSESDTQYF; cdr3_nt: TGTGCCAGCAGTGACTCGCCAAGCGAATCAGATACGCAGTATTTT
clone_size: -; d_call: -; v_call: TRBV7-2; j_call: TRBJ1-1; cdr3_aa: CASSLGGGLRNTEAFF; cdr3_nt: TGTGCCAGCAGCTTAGGGGGGGGCTTAAGGAACACTGAAGCTTTCTTT
clone_size: -; d_call: -; v_call: TRBV7-6; j_call: TRBJ2-7; cdr3_aa: CASSLAGLGNEQYF; cdr3_nt: TGTGCCAGCAGCTTAGCAGGGTTGGGCAACGAGCAGTACTTC
clone_size: -; d_call: TRBD2; v_call: TRBV4-2; j_call: TRBJ2-3; cdr3_aa: CASSTVSGGLTDTQYF; cdr3_nt: TGTGCCAGCAGCACGGTCAGCGGGGGCCTCACAGATACGCAGTATTTT
clone_size: -; d_call: TRBD1; v_call: TRBV5-1; j_call: TRBJ1-4; cdr3_aa: CASSSGGKEKLFF; cdr3_nt: TGCGCCAGCAGCTCAGGGGGGAAAGAAAAACTGTTTTTT
clone_size: -; d_call: -; v_call: TRBV6-1; j_call: TRBJ1-3; cdr3_aa: CASGWGTGNTIYF; cdr3_nt: TGTGCCAGCGGTTGGGGAACTGGAAACACCATATATTTT
clone_size: -; d_call: -; v_call: TRBV4-1; j_call: TRBJ2-2; cdr3_aa: CASSQTGTLNTGELFF; cdr3_nt: TGCGCCAGCAGCCAAACGGGGACCCTGAACACCGGGGAGCTGTTTTTT
clone_size: once; d_call: TRBD1; v_call: TRBV16; j_call: TRBJ1-4; cdr3_aa: CASSPDRGKANEKLFF; cdr3_nt: TGTGCCAGCAGCCCCGACAGGGGGAAGGCTAATGAAAAACTGTTTTTT
clone_size: -; d_call: -; v_call: TRBV18; j_call: TRBJ2-4; cdr3_aa: CASSPTGRGQNIQYF; cdr3_nt: TGTGCCAGCTCACCCACTGGGAGGGGGCAGAACATTCAGTACTTC
clone_size: -; d_call: TRBD2; v_call: TRBV19; j_call: TRBJ2-1; cdr3_aa: CASSIPGAGGLVYNEQFF; cdr3_nt: TGTGCCAGTAGTATTCCTGGAGCGGGAGGCCTGGTCTACAATGAGCAGTTCTTC
clone_size: few; d_call: -; v_call: TRBV6-5; j_call: TRBJ1-1; cdr3_aa: CASSYSYTGNTEAFF; cdr3_nt: TGTGCCAGCAGTTACTCTTACACCGGGAACACTGAAGCTTTCTTT
clone_size: -; d_call: -; v_call: TRBV18; j_call: TRBJ1-4; cdr3_aa: CASSPSGQEGEKLFF; cdr3_nt: TGTGCCAGCTCACCTTCGGGACAAGAGGGTGAAAAACTGTTTTTT
clone_size: -; d_call: -; v_call: TRBV21-1; j_call: TRBJ1-2; cdr3_aa: CASRKQGLLGGYTF; cdr3_nt: TGTGCCAGCCGCAAACAGGGACTTCTCGGTGGCTACACCTTC
clone_size: once; d_call: -; v_call: TRBV6-4; j_call: TRBJ2-3; cdr3_aa: CASSETPTDTQYF; cdr3_nt: TGTGCCAGCAGTGAGACCCCCACAGATACGCAGTATTTT
clone_size: -; d_call: -; v_call: TRBV10-2; j_call: TRBJ1-2; cdr3_aa: CASSEQGRVGYTF; cdr3_nt: TGCGCCAGCAGTGAGCAGGGAAGGGTTGGCTACACCTTC
clone_size: -; d_call: -; v_call: TRBV28; j_call: TRBJ1-1; cdr3_aa: CASSPGTKFRETEAFF; cdr3_nt: TGTGCCAGCAGTCCGGGTACCAAGTTTCGGGAAACTGAAGCTTTCTTT
clone_size: -; d_call: -; v_call: TRBV4-1; j_call: TRBJ2-3; cdr3_aa: CASSYPAGDTQYF; cdr3_nt: TGCGCCAGCAGCTACCCAGCAGGGGATACGCAGTATTTT
clone_size: -; d_call: -; v_call: TRBV6-5; j_call: TRBJ2-2; cdr3_aa: CASRPFRSAGELFF; cdr3_nt: TGTGCCAGCAGACCGTTTCGATCGGCCGGGGAGCTGTTTTTT
clone_size: -; d_call: -; v_call: TRBV4-1; j_call: TRBJ1-2; cdr3_aa: CASTGFNYGYTF; cdr3_nt: TGCGCCAGCACAGGATTCAACTATGGCTACACCTTC
clone_size: -; d_call: -; v_call: TRBV7-2; j_call: TRBJ2-5; cdr3_aa: CASSLKFGTRETQYF; cdr3_nt: TGTGCCAGCAGCCTCAAATTCGGGACACGGGAGACCCAGTACTTC
clone_size: -; d_call: -; v_call: TRBV11-2; j_call: TRBJ1-6; cdr3_aa: CASSPQLNSPLHF; cdr3_nt: TGTGCCAGCAGCCCACAGTTAAATTCACCCCTCCACTTT
clone_size: -; d_call: -; v_call: TRBV9; j_call: TRBJ2-3; cdr3_aa: CASSVAPSATDTQYF; cdr3_nt: TGTGCCAGCAGCGTAGCGCCTAGCGCTACAGATACGCAGTATTTT
clone_size: -; d_call: TRBD2; v_call: TRBV7-9; j_call: TRBJ2-2; cdr3_aa: CASSPSGSPTGELFF; cdr3_nt: TGTGCCAGCAGCCCTAGCGGGAGTCCGACCGGGGAGCTGTTTTTT
clone_size: -; d_call: -; v_call: TRBV7-8; j_call: TRBJ1-2; cdr3_aa: CASSLGGGYGYTF; cdr3_nt: TGTGCCAGCAGCTTGGGAGGGGGATATGGCTACACCTTC
clone_size: -; d_call: TRBD2; v_call: TRBV19; j_call: TRBJ2-3; cdr3_aa: CASSSGLAGTDTQYF; cdr3_nt: TGTGCCAGTAGTTCCGGACTAGCGGGCACAGATACGCAGTATTTT
clone_size: few; d_call: TRBD1; v_call: TRBV10-3; j_call: TRBJ2-1; cdr3_aa: CAVGQGDSYNEQFF; cdr3_nt: TGTGCCGTCGGACAGGGGGACTCCTACAATGAGCAGTTCTTC
clone_size: -; d_call: TRBD1; v_call: TRBV19; j_call: TRBJ2-5; cdr3_aa: CASSIGTGGGETQYF; cdr3_nt: TGTGCCAGTAGTATAGGGACAGGGGGAGGAGAGACCCAGTACTTC
clone_size: -; d_call: -; v_call: TRBV7-9; j_call: TRBJ1-2; cdr3_aa: CASSFLVGDYTF; cdr3_nt: TGTGCCAGCAGCTTCCTGGTTGGTGACTACACCTTC
clone_size: -; d_call: -; v_call: TRBV30; j_call: TRBJ2-1; cdr3_aa: CAWSGGREQFF; cdr3_nt: TGTGCCTGGAGTGGGGGCCGTGAGCAGTTCTTC
clone_size: -; d_call: -; v_call: TRBV30; j_call: TRBJ1-5; cdr3_aa: CAWSVPGSLNQPQHF; cdr3_nt: TGTGCCTGGAGTGTACCGGGGAGTCTTAATCAGCCCCAGCATTTT
clone_size: -; d_call: -; v_call: TRBV5-6; j_call: TRBJ1-2; cdr3_aa: CASSFGQSYTF; cdr3_nt: TGTGCCAGCAGCTTTGGACAGAGCTACACCTTC
clone_size: few; d_call: TRBD2; v_call: TRBV5-1; j_call: TRBJ2-5; cdr3_aa: CASSSQVPRGRSQETQYF; cdr3_nt: TGCGCCAGCAGCTCGCAGGTTCCCCGCGGGAGGTCCCAAGAGACCCAGTACTTC
clone_size: -; d_call: -; v_call: TRBV6-5; j_call: TRBJ2-7; cdr3_aa: CASSYRQGIYEQYF; cdr3_nt: TGTGCCAGCAGTTACCGGCAGGGTATCTACGAGCAGTACTTC
clone_size: -; d_call: -; v_call: TRBV2; j_call: TRBJ2-1; cdr3_aa: CASKGAIYNEQFF; cdr3_nt: TGTGCCAGCAAGGGAGCGATCTACAATGAGCAGTTCTTC
clone_size: -; d_call: -; v_call: TRBV5-1; j_call: TRBJ2-3; cdr3_aa: CASSSWTDTQYF; cdr3_nt: TGCGCCAGCAGCTCCTGGACAGATACGCAGTATTTT
clone_size: -; d_call: -; v_call: TRBV6-5; j_call: TRBJ1-4; cdr3_aa: CASSIRARKEKLFF; cdr3_nt: TGTGCCAGCAGCATCCGGGCTAGGAAGGAAAAACTGTTTTTT
clone_size: -; d_call: -; v_call: TRBV7-2; j_call: TRBJ1-5; cdr3_aa: CASSLGDHRPQHF; cdr3_nt: TGTGCCAGCAGCTTAGGGGATCACAGGCCCCAGCATTTT
clone_size: once; d_call: -; v_call: TRBV18; j_call: TRBJ2-7; cdr3_aa: CASSPTGSYEQYF; cdr3_nt: TGTGCCAGCTCACCTACAGGCTCCTACGAGCAGTACTTC
clone_size: -; d_call: TRBD1; v_call: TRBV7-8; j_call: TRBJ2-5; cdr3_aa: CASSPYRDRQETQYF; cdr3_nt: TGTGCCAGCAGCCCATACCGGGACAGACAAGAGACCCAGTACTTC
clone_size: -; d_call: TRBD1; v_call: TRBV18; j_call: TRBJ2-7; cdr3_aa: CASSEGQGPYEQYF; cdr3_nt: TGTGCCAGCTCAGAAGGACAGGGGCCCTACGAGCAGTACTTC
clone_size: -; d_call: -; v_call: TRBV7-2; j_call: TRBJ2-3; cdr3_aa: CASSPSYGNTQYF; cdr3_nt: TGTGCCAGCAGCCCTAGTTACGGGAATACGCAGTATTTT